Below, 7 T cell receptor beta chains from the same sample are listed, as sequenced in a study of identifying expanded T cells in peripheral blood. Profiled with immunoSEQ multiplex PCR; TCRdb holds only in-frame clones, not every one. This sample carries about 86,000 clones, 70% to 90% of them seen once, and the ten largest clones take around 4%. The source material was blood. Source of these receptors: a person between 18 and 70 years old in good health.

The chain joins TRBV9 to TRBJ2-1; D could derive from TRBD1 or TRBD2 (5 bases each). The CDR3 has 15 amino acids. Trimming stripped 0 bases from V and 0 bases from J, with 7 bases between. CDR1 and CDR2 (germline): SGDLS, YYNGEE. The CDR3 DNA is TGTGCCAGCAGCGTAGACGGGGCCTCCTACAATGAGCAGTTCTTC. Amino acids: CASSVDGASYNEQFF.

This chain joins TRBV5-6 and TRBJ2-1; possibly TRBD1 or TRBD2 for D (5 bases each). The V end lost 2 bases, the J end lost 9 bases, and 15 bases lay between the germline ends. CDR1 is SGHDT and CDR2 is YYEEEE in the germline V gene. The CDR3 runs 14 residues. The DNA of the CDR3 is TGTGCCAGCAGCTTCGGGACCTACGGAGGTGAGCAGTTCTTC. Translating it yields CASSFGTYGGEQFF.

The chain has TRBV6-5 and TRBJ2-1; the match to TRBD2 covers 7 bases. The germline V gene encodes CDR1 MNHEY and CDR2 SVGAGI. V was pared by 2 bases and J by 9 bases, with 13 bases of the junction left unmatched. The CDR3 is 16 amino acids. The DNA for the CDR3 is TGTGCCAGCAGTTACCTCAATTGGGCCTCGGGGGGTGAGCAGTTCTTC. This encodes CASSYLNWASGGEQFF.

CDR3 in amino acids: CASSRNPQGAGRETQYF. CDR3 nucleotides: TGTGCCAGCAGCCGCAACCCTCAGGGGGCAGGGAGGGAGACCCAGTACTTC. V usage is TRBV7-7 and J usage is TRBJ2-5, with 8 bases aligning to TRBD1. The CDR3 contains 17 residues. Germline trimming cut 5 bases from V and 5 bases from J; bases unmatched to any gene: 16. The V gene's germline CDR1 is SSHAT and CDR2 FNYEAQ (reference sequence).

This chain links TRBV30 with TRBJ2-5; TRBD1 is a possible D gene (5 bases). Trimming pared 3 bases from V and 5 bases from J, leaving 13 bases between. Germline assignment: CDR1 GTSNPN and CDR2 SVGIG (reference sequence). The CDR3 is 13 residues long. The CDR3 region is CAWSQGSWETQYF. In nucleotides, the CDR3 is TGTGCCTGGAGCCAGGGTAGTTGGGAGACCCAGTACTTC.

The gene calls are TRBV7-8 and TRBJ1-1; D not certain. CDR1 is SGHVS and CDR2 is FQNEAQ in the germline V gene. The CDR3 consists of 17 residues. V lost 3 bases and J lost 9, with 26 bases in between. CDR3 sequence (DNA): TGTGCCAGCAGCTTTGGGTCGTTGTCAGGCGGTTCTGGACAAGCTTTCTTT. It yields the protein CASSFGSLSGGSGQAFF.

The CDR3 sequence: CASRPGQGASSPLHF. The DNA for the CDR3 is TGTGCCAGTAGGCCCGGACAGGGGGCGAGTTCACCCCTCCACTTT. The rearrangement joins TRBV19 to TRBJ1-6; TRBD1 agrees at 11 bases. J lost 9 bases, V lost 6 bases, and 7 bases had no gene match. CDR3 size: 15 residues. Germline V gives CDR1 LNHDA, CDR2 SQIVND (reference sequence).